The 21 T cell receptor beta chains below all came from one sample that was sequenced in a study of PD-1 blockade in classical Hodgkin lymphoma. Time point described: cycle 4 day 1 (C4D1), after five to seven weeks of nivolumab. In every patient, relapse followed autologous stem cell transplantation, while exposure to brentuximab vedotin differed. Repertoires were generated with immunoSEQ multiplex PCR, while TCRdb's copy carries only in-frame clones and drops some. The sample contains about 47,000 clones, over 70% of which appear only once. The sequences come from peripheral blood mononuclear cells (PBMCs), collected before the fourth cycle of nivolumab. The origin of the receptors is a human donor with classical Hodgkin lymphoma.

The CDR3 loop is CASSVDYNSPLHF. As DNA, the CDR3 is TGTGCCAGCAGCGTGGACTATAATTCACCCCTCCACTTT. J is TRBJ1-6 and V is TRBV7-3; D not resolved. CDR1 is SGHTA and CDR2 is FQGTGA in the germline V gene. The V end lost 5 bases, the J end lost 3 bases, and 5 bases lay between the germline ends. This CDR3 spans 13 amino acids.

CDR3 amino acids: CASSMTVGLVEKLFF. The CDR3 DNA is TGTGCCAGTAGTATGACGGTCGGCTTAGTTGAAAAACTGTTTTTT. The chain couples TRBV19 to TRBJ1-4; D unclear. Trimming left V 3 bases short and J 7 bases short, with 15 bases between. The CDR3 contains 15 residues. The germline CDR1 and CDR2 sequences are LNHDA and SQIVND (reference sequence).

CDR3 loop: CASSLGNTDTQYF. CDR3 nucleotides: TGTGCCAGCAGCTTGGGAAACACAGATACGCAGTATTTT. J is TRBJ2-3 and V is TRBV5-6; D is ambiguous. This CDR3 comprises 13 residues. Germline loops: CDR1 SGHDT, CDR2 YYEEEE. Trimming stripped 0 bases from V and 2 bases from J, with 4 bases between.

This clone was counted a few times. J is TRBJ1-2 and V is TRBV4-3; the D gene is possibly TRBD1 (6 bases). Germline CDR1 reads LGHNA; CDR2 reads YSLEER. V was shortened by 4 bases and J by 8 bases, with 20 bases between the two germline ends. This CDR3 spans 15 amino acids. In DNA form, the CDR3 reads TGCGCCAGCAGCCTATCCACAGGGAACTCGGGAGGCTACACCTTC. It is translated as CASSLSTGNSGGYTF.

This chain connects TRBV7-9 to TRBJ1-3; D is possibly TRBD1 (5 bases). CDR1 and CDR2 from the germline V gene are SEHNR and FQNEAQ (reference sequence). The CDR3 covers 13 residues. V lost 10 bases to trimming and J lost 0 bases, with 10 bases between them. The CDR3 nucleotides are TGTGCCATCACAGGCCGCTCTGGAAACACCATATATTTT. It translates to CAITGRSGNTIYF.

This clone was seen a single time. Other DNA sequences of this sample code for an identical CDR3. The CDR3 DNA reads as TGTGCCAGCAGCGTGGGAGCAGGGGTCACAGATACGCAGTATTTT. This gives the protein CASSVGAGVTDTQYF. The V gene is TRBV9, the J gene TRBJ2-3; D might be TRBD1 (6 bases). This CDR3 comprises 15 residues. Looked up from germline, CDR1 is SGDLS and CDR2 is YYNGEE. The V gene lost 2 bases and the J gene lost 2 bases, with 12 bases spanning the gap. Full variable domain (remainder filled in from reference TRBV9 and TRBJ2-3): DSGVTQTPKHLITATGQRVTLRCSPRSGDLSVYWYQQSLDQGLQFLIQYYNGEERAKGNILERFSAQQFPDLHSELNLSSLELGDSALYFCASSVGAGVTDTQYFGPGTRLTVL.

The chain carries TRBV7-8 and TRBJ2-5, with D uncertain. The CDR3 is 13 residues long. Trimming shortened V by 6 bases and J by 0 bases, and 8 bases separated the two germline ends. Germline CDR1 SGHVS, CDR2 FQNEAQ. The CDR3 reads CASSQTYQETQYF. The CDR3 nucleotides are TGTGCCAGCAGTCAAACTTACCAAGAGACCCAGTACTTC. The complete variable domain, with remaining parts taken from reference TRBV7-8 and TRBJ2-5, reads GAGVSQSPRYKVAKRGQDVALRCDPISGHVSLFWYQQALGQGPEFLTYFQNEAQLDKSGLPSDRFFAERPEGSVSTLKIQRTQQEDSAVYLCASSQTYQETQYFGPGTRLLVL.

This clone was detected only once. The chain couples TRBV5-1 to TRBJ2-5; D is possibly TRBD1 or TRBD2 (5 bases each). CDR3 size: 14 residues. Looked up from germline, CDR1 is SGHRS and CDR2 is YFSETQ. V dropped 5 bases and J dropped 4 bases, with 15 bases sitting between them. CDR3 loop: CASSPDEGRETQYF. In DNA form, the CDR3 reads TGCGCCAGCAGTCCTGACGAGGGGCGAGAGACCCAGTACTTC.

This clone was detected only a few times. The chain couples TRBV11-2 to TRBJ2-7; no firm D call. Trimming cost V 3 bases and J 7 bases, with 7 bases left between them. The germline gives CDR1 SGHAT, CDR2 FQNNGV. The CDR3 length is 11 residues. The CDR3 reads CASSFHIEQYF. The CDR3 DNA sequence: TGTGCCAGCAGCTTCCACATTGAGCAGTACTTC. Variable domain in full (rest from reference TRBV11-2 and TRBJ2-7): EAGVAQSPRYKIIEKRQSVAFWCNPISGHATLYWYQQILGQGPKLLIQFQNNGVVDDSQLPKDRFSAERLKGVDSTLKIQPAKLEDSAVYLCASSFHIEQYFGPGTRLTVT.

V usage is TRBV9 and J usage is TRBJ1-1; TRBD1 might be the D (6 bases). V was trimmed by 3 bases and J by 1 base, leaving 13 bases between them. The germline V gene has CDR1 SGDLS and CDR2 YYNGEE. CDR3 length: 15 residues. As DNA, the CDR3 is TGTGCCAGCAGCGCCCCCCGGGACAAGAACACTGAAGCTTTCTTT. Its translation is CASSAPRDKNTEAFF.

CDR3 sequence (DNA): TGTGCCAGCAGCCTCGGGGCGGGGGGCACAGATACGCAGTATTTT. It encodes CASSLGAGGTDTQYF. J is TRBJ2-3 and V is TRBV5-4, with 7 bases identical to TRBD2. The CDR3 has 15 amino acids. Germline V gives CDR1 SGHNT, CDR2 YYREEE (reference sequence). Trimming cost V 4 bases and J 1 base; bases outside gene matches: 6.

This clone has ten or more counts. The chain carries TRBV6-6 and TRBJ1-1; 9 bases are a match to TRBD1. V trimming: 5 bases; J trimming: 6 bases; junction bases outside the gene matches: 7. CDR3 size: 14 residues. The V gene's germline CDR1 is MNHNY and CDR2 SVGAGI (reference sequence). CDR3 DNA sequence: TGTGCCAGCAGTATACAGGGGGCTAGCGCTGAAGCTTTCTTT. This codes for CASSIQGASAEAFF.

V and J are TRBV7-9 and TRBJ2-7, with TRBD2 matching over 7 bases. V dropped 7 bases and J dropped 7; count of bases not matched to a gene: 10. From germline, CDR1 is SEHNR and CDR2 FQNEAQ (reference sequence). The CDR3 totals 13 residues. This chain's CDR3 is CASMRDYMKEQYF. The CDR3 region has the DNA TGTGCCAGCATGAGGGACTACATGAAGGAGCAGTACTTC. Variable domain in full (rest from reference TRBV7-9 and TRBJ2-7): DTGVSQNPRHKITKRGQNVTFRCDPISEHNRLYWYRQTLGQGPEFLTYFQNEAQLEKSRLLSDRFSAERPKGSFSTLEIQRTEQGDSAMYLCASMRDYMKEQYFGPGTRLTVT.

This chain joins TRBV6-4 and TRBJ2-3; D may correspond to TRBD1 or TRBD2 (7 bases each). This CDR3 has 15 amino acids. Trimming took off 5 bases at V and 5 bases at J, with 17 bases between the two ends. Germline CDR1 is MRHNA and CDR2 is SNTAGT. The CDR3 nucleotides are TGTGCCAGCAGTCCCCAGGGGGGGCCTGAAGATACGCAGTATTTT. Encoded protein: CASSPQGGPEDTQYF.

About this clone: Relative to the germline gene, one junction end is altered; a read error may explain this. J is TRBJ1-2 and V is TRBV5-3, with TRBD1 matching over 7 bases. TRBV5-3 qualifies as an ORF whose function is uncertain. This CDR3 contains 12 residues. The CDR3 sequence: CASSLTGPGYTF. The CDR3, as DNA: TGTGCCAGCAGCTTGACAGGGCCTGGCTACACCTTC.

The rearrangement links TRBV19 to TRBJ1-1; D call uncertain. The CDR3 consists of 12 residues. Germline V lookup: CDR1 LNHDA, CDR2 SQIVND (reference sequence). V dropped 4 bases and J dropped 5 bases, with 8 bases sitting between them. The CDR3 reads CASSRAGTEAFF. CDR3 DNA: TGTGCCAGTAGTAGGGCCGGTACTGAAGCTTTCTTT. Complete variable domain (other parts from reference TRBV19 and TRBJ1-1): DGGITQSPKYLFRKEGQNVTLSCEQNLNHDAMYWYRQDPGQGLRLIYYSQIVNDFQKGDIAEGYSVSREKKESFPLTVTSAQKNPTAFYLCASSRAGTEAFFGQGTRLTVV.

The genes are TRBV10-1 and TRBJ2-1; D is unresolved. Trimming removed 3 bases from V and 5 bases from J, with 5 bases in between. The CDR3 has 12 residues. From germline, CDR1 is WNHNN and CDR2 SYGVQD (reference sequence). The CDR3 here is CASSERHNEQFF. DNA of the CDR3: TGCGCCAGCAGTGAACGGCACAATGAGCAGTTCTTC.

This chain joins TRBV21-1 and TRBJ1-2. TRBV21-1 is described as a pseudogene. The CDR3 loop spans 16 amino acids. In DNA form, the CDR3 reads TGTGCCAGCAGCAGAAACAACACGCCAGCCTCCTATGGCTACACCTTC. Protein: CASSRNNTPASYGYTF.

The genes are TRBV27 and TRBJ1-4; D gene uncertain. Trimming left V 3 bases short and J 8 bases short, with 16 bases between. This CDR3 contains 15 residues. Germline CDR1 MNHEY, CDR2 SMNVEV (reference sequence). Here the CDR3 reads CASSFNSAFGEKLFF. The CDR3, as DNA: TGTGCCAGCAGTTTTAATTCAGCCTTTGGGGAAAAACTGTTTTTT.

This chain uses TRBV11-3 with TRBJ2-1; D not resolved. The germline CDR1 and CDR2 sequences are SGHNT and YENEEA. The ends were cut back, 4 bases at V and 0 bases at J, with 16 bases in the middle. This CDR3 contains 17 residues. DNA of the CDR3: TGTGCCAGCAGCTCCCTGGACCGTTGGAGCTCCTACAATGAGCAGTTCTTC. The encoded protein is CASSSLDRWSSYNEQFF.

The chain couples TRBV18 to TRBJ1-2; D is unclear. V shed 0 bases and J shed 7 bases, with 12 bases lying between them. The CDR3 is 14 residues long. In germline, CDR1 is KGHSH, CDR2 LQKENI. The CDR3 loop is CASSPPRVSTGYTF. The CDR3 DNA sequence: TGTGCCAGCTCACCACCGAGAGTGAGCACTGGCTACACCTTC.